This T cell receptor beta chain emerged from a study of patients and donors after allogeneic stem cell transplantation. TCRdb reanalysed the RT-PCR reads using MiXCR and keeps one entry per CDR3 protein. Here the sample spans about 200,000 distinct CDR3 sequences, less than 45% being singletons. The ends were cut back, 2 bases at V and 7 bases at J, with 17 bases in the middle. There are 16 residues in the CDR3. CDR1 is SGHVS and CDR2 is FQNEAQ in the germline V gene. This rearrangement joins TRBV7-8 to TRBJ1-4; the D gene is possibly TRBD1 (5 bases). The source is a human donor who was either an allogeneic HSCT recipient or a stem cell or donor lymphocyte infusion donor (not recorded which). It is not recorded whose cells these are; they may come from a transplant donor. The specimen sequenced was blood, either unsorted or a sorted T cell fraction (not recorded which). The CDR3, as DNA: TGTGCCAGCAGCTTAAGGGGCAGTCCTTCGGGTGAAAAACTGTTTTTT. It is translated as CASSLRGSPSGEKLFF.